This T cell receptor beta chain was recovered during a study of cytomegalovirus exposure and HLA in healthy donors. The PCR was carried out with 60 Vbeta primers and 13 Jbeta primers. Sequencing was performed with immunoSEQ multiplex PCR; in TCRdb, only in-frame clones are kept and a portion is missing. The sample holds some 130,000 clones, about 80% seen once. This clone has more than one count but fewer than ten. The CDR3 has 12 residues. The V gene lost 3 bases and the J gene lost 15 bases, with 15 bases spanning the gap. The germline gives CDR1 PRHDT, CDR2 FYEKMQ (reference sequence). The receptor's source is a man aged 40-49 years in good health and CMV-seronegative. The sequencing input was PBMCs. The chain is built from TRBV13 and TRBJ1-5, with D possibly being TRBD1 (5 bases). CDR3: CASSLQGKRAHF. DNA of the CDR3: TGTGCCAGCAGCTTGCAGGGTAAGCGGGCGCATTTT. The full variable domain, completed using reference TRBV13 and TRBJ1-5, is AAGVIQSPRHLIKEKRETATLKCYPIPRHDTVYWYQQGPGQDPQFLISFYEKMQSDKGSIPDRFSAQQFSDYHSELNMSSLELGDSALYFCASSLQGKRAHFGDGTRLSIL.